This TCR beta chain was sequenced in a study of human T cells and chemical hapten exposure. Study-wide background: A 2 cm by 2 cm inner upper arm patch received 2% DPC for sensitization. Study-wide points: TCRs exceeding a frequency of 1 in 1000 stayed unchanged under DPC sensitization. Counts of expanded TCRs (at PT1) showed a positive correlation with patch test score. Each of the donors had alopecia, so their immune responses may not resemble those of healthy people.

The CDR3 spans 14 residues. Trimming pared 4 bases from V and 1 base from J, leaving 9 bases between. Germline values: CDR1 SGHAT, CDR2 FQNNGV. The time point: patch test 3, about 24 weeks after DPC sensitization. Treatment noted: therapeutic diphenylcyclopropenone sensitization with weekly scalp DPC. MiXCR was run by TCRdb on the RACE reads, yielding one entry per CDR3 protein. The sample consists of about 82,000 distinct CDR3 sequences, 10% to 15% of them appearing once. This clonotype was recorded at least ten times. Its cognate antigen is unknown. V is TRBV11-2 and J is TRBJ2-3; no firm D call. This sample comprised whole blood, obtained in connection with sensitization to the hapten diphenylcyclopropenone (DPC). The origin of this receptor is a woman between 50 and 59 years old with alopecia areata. Some clones in this sample may be carry-over from other donors' samples. The CDR3 spells CASSYLAGTDTQYF. CDR3 nucleotides: TGTGCCAGCAGCTACCTGGCTGGCACAGATACGCAGTATTTT.